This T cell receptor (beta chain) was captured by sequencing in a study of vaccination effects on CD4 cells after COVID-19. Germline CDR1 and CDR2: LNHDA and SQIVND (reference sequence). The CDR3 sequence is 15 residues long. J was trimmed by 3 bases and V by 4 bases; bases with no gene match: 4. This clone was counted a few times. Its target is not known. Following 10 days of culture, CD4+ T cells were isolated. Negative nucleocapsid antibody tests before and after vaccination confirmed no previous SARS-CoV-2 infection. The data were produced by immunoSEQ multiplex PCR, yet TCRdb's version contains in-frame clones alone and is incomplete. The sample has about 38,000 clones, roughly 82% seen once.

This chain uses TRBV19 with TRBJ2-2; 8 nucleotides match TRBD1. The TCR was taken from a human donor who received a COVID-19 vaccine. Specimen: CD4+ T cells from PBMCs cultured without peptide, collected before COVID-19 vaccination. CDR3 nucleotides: TGTGCCAGTAGTAAGGTGGACAGGGACACCGGGGAGCTGTTTTTT. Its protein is CASSKVDRDTGELFF. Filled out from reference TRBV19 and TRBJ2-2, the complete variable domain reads DGGITQSPKYLFRKEGQNVTLSCEQNLNHDAMYWYRQDPGQGLRLIYYSQIVNDFQKGDIAEGYSVSREKKESFPLTVTSAQKNPTAFYLCASSKVDRDTGELFFGEGSRLTVL.